Each of the 11 T cell receptor beta chains below was sequenced from the same sample in a study of cytomegalovirus exposure and HLA in healthy donors. Use of 60 Vbeta and 13 Jbeta primers characterized the PCR. TCRdb's table, derived via immunoSEQ multiplex PCR, lists solely in-frame clones and lacks some. The table records about 130,000 clones, about 73% of them present only once. Sequenced material: PBMCs. The receptors were gathered from a woman aged 45 to 65 in good health and CMV-seropositive.

The chain uses TRBV7-9 and TRBJ2-7; TRBD1 might be the D (6 bases). The CDR3 is made up of 16 amino acids. V was pared by 3 bases and J by 3 bases, with 18 bases between. Germline-derived CDR1 and CDR2 are SEHNR and FQNEAQ (reference sequence). CDR3 protein: CASSFPGQTIRYEQYF. The CDR3 DNA is TGTGCCAGCAGCTTCCCGGGACAAACAATACGCTACGAGCAGTACTTC.

This clone was seen only a few times. The chain couples TRBV6-5 to TRBJ1-2, with D possibly TRBD1 on 6 matching bases. The V end was cut by 7 bases, the J end by 7 bases, with 13 bases between. Germline V gene data show CDR1 as MNHEY and CDR2 as SVGAGI. The CDR3 loop spans 12 amino acids. The CDR3 bases are TGTGCCAGCACCATGGGGGCACGTGGCTACACCTTC. Its translation: CASTMGARGYTF.

This clone was detected once. This chain uses TRBV11-2 with TRBJ2-2; 9 bases are a match to TRBD2. The CDR3 extends over 13 amino acids. With V trimmed by 3 bases and J by 8 bases, 1 base remained unmatched. Germline CDR1 and CDR2: SGHAT and FQNNGV. The CDR3 reads CASSLLAGGELFF. DNA for the CDR3: TGTGCCAGCAGCTTGCTAGCGGGGGGGGAGCTGTTTTTT. Supplemented by reference TRBV11-2 and TRBJ2-2, the full variable domain reads EAGVAQSPRYKIIEKRQSVAFWCNPISGHATLYWYQQILGQGPKLLIQFQNNGVVDDSQLPKDRFSAERLKGVDSTLKIQPAKLEDSAVYLCASSLLAGGELFFGEGSRLTVL.

This clone was observed a few times. The V call is TRBV7-2, the J call TRBJ1-6; 7 bases align to TRBD1. The length of the CDR3 is 18 residues. Unmatched junction bases numbered 8, after V lost 0 bases and J lost 3 bases. Germline V gives CDR1 SGHTA, CDR2 FQGNSA. The CDR3 protein is CASSLAGYRGNYNSPLHF. CDR3 in DNA: TGTGCCAGCAGCTTAGCAGGCTACAGGGGAAACTATAATTCACCCCTCCACTTT.

The rearrangement joins TRBV9 to TRBJ1-3; 7 positions match TRBD1. The junction had 6 bases not matched to a gene; V was cut back by 1 base and J by 2 bases. This CDR3 contains 16 residues. The germline CDR1 and CDR2 sequences are SGDLS and YYNGEE. The CDR3 loop reads CASSVSTTGTGNTIYF. In DNA form, the CDR3 reads TGTGCCAGCAGCGTATCCACGACAGGGACTGGAAACACCATATATTTT.

The chain has TRBV6-5 and TRBJ2-7; the D is unclear. Trimming shortened V by 4 bases and J by 3 bases, and 10 bases separated the two germline ends. CDR3 size: 13 residues. Germline V CDR1 and CDR2: MNHEY, SVGAGI. CDR3 sequence reads: CASSWLRNYEQYF. The CDR3 DNA follows: TGTGCCAGCAGTTGGCTCAGGAACTACGAGCAGTACTTC.

This clone was counted between two and nine times. The chain employs TRBV6-5 and TRBJ1-1; TRBD1 agrees at 10 bases. V was clipped by 7 bases and J by 11 bases; unmatched bases: 10. Per the germline V gene, CDR1 is MNHEY and CDR2 is SVGAGI. The CDR3 runs to 13 residues. The CDR3 here is CASIRDRGGRAFF. Here the CDR3 DNA reads TGTGCCAGCATCCGGGACAGGGGAGGGAGGGCTTTCTTT.

The gene calls are TRBV15 and TRBJ2-1; a weak D match, TRBD1 (6 bases). This CDR3 is 13 amino acids long. The V and J ends lost 0 bases and 13 bases respectively, with 13 bases between them. Germline lookup yields CDR1 LNHNV and CDR2 YYDKDF (reference sequence). Here the CDR3 reads CATSRDDPGHQFF. Written as DNA, the CDR3 is TGTGCCACCAGCAGAGACGATCCGGGACATCAGTTCTTC. The full variable domain, with the rest looked up from reference TRBV15 and TRBJ2-1, is DAMVIQNPRYQVTQFGKPVTLSCSQTLNHNVMYWYQQKSSQAPKLLFHYYDKDFNNEADTPDNFQSRRPNTSFCFLDIRSPGLGDTAMYLCATSRDDPGHQFFGPGTRLTVL.

The chain joins TRBV7-2 to TRBJ1-2; D perhaps matches TRBD1 (6 bases). Trimming removed 6 bases at V and 7 bases at J, with 21 bases between. The germline CDR1 and CDR2 sequences are SGHTA and FQGNSA. This CDR3 contains 15 residues. The CDR3 loop is CASSLRGGPGGGYTF. The CDR3 nucleotides are TGTGCCAGCAGTCTGCGAGGGGGGCCGGGGGGTGGCTACACCTTC.

The V call is TRBV5-1, the J call TRBJ2-5; 7 bases agree with TRBD2. The trim removed 2 bases at V and 5 bases at J, leaving 3 bases unmatched. Germline V gene lookup returns CDR1 SGHRS and CDR2 YFSETQ. The CDR3 loop spans 13 amino acids. The CDR3 loop reads CASSLELAETQYF. CDR3 nucleotides: TGCGCCAGCAGCTTAGAACTAGCGGAGACCCAGTACTTC.

The chain couples TRBV18 to TRBJ2-1; maybe TRBD2 (6 bases). The CDR3 covers 15 residues. V shed 3 bases and J shed 7 bases, with 16 bases lying between them. The germline V gene has CDR1 KGHSH and CDR2 LQKENI. CDR3 bases: TGTGCCAGCTCACCCGGGGCGGGGACGAGAAATGAGCAGTTCTTC. Translated, it gives CASSPGAGTRNEQFF.